This T cell receptor (beta chain) emerged from a study of T cell responses to AZD1222 COVID-19 vaccine. Broader study findings: Spike-wide coverage was observed for vaccine-associated CD4 TCRs, with dominant responses at 160-218 and 743-854. There were mostly white British donors and more females than males, and clonal diversity was possibly underestimated. Spike-specific TCR breadth rose after two AZD1222 doses, and depth rose as well.

Of note for this clone: Its antigen is not known.

Germline assignment: CDR1 LGHDT and CDR2 YNNKEL (reference sequence). There are 15 residues in the CDR3. Deletions cut 0 bases from V and 5 bases from J, with 10 bases between. Produced via immunoSEQ multiplex PCR; TCRdb's table is partial and in-frame only. The sample holds 40,000 to 65,000 clones, 70% to 85% seen once. Specimen: peripheral blood, collected on day 0 of AZD1222 vaccination. The chain recombines TRBV3-1 (or the pseudogene TRBV3-2) with TRBJ1-4; unclear D gene. This TCR was sampled from an adult in good health. The chain's CDR3 is CASSQDPGWNEKLFF. CDR3 in DNA: TGTGCCAGCAGCCAAGACCCGGGATGGAATGAAAAACTGTTTTTT.